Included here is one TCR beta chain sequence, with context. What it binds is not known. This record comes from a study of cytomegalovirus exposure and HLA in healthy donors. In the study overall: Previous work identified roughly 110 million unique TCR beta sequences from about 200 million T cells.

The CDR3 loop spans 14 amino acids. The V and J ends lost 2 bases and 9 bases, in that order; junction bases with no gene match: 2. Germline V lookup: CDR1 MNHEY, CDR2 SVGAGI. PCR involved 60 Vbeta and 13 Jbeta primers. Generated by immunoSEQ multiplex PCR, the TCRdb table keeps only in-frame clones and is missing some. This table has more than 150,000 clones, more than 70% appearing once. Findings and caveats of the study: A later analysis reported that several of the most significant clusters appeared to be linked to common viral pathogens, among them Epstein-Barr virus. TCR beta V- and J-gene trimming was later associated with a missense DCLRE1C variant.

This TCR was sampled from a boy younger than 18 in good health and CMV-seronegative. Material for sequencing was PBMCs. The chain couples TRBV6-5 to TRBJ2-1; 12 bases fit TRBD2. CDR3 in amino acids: CASSYGTSGFEQFF. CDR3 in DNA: TGTGCCAGCAGTTACGGGACTAGCGGGTTTGAGCAGTTCTTC.